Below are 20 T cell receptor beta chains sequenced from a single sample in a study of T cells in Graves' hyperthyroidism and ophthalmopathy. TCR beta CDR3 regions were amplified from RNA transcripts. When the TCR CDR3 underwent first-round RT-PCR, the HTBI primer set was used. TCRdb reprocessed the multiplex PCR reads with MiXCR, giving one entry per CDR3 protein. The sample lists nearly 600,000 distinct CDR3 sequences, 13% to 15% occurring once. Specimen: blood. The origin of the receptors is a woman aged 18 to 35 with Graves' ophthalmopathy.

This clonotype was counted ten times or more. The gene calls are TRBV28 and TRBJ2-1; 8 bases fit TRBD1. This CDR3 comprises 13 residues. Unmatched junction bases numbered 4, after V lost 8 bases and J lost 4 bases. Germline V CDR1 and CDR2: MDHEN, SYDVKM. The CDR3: CASWQGAYNEQFF. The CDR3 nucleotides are TGTGCCAGCTGGCAGGGGGCGTACAATGAGCAGTTCTTC. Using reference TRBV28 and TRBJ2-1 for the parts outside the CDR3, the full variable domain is DVKVTQSSRYLVKRTGEKVFLECVQDMDHENMFWYRQDPGLGLRLIYFSYDVKMKEKGDIPEGYSVSREKKERFSLILESASTNQTSMYLCASWQGAYNEQFFGPGTRLTVL.

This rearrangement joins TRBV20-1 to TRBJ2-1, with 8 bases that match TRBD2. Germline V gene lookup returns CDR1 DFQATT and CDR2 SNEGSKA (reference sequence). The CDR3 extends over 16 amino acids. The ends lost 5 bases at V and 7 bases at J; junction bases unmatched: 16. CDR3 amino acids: CSAPSRSGSPGNEQFF. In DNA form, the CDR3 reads TGCAGTGCTCCTTCCCGAAGCGGGAGCCCCGGGAATGAGCAGTTCTTC.

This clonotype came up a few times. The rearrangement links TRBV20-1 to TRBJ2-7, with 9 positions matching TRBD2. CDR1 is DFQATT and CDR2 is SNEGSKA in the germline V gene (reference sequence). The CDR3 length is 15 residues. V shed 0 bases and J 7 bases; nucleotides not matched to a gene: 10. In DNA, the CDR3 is TGCAGTGCTAGAGATTCTGGCGGGAGGGCCCTGGAGCAGTACTTC. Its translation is CSARDSGGRALEQYF.

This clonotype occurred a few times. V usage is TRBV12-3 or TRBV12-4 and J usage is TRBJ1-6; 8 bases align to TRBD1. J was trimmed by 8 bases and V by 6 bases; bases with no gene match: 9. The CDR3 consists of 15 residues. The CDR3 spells CASSRGQGFYSPLHF. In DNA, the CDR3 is TGTGCCAGCAGCCGCGGACAGGGCTTTTATTCACCCCTCCACTTT.

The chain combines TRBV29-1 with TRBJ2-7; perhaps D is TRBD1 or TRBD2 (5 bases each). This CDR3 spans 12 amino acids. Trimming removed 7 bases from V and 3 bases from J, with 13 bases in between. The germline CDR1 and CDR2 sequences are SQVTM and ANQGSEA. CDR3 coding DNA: TGCAGCGGGAGAGGGGCGGGCTACGAGCAGTACTTC. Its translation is CSGRGAGYEQYF.

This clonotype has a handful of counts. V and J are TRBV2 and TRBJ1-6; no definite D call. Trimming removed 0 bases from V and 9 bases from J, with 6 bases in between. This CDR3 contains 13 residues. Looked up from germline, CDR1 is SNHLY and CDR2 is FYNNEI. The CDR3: CASSEAQTSPLHF. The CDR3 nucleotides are TGTGCCAGCAGTGAAGCTCAGACTTCACCCCTCCACTTT. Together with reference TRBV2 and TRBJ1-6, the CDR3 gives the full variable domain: EPEVTQTPSHQVTQMGQEVILRCVPISNHLYFYWYRQILGQKVEFLVSFYNNEISEKSEIFDDQFSVERPDGSNFTLKIRSTKLEDSAMYFCASSEAQTSPLHFGNGTRLTVT.

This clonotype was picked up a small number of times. The CDR3 nucleotides read TGTGCCAGCAGCGTCTTACAGGGCTTCCTGAGAAGGGGAGCTTTCTTT. As protein: CASSVLQGFLRRGAFF. The rearrangement uses TRBV6-1 and TRBJ1-1; D possibly corresponds to TRBD1 (6 bases). The CDR3 contains 16 residues. Trimming left V 6 bases short and J 10 bases short, with 27 bases between. Germline-derived CDR1 and CDR2 are MNHNS and SASEGT.

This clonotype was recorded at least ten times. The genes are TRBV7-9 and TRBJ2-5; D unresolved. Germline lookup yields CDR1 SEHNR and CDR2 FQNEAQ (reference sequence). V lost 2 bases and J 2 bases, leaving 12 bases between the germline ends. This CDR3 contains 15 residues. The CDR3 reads CASSLTPGLQETQYF. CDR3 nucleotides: TGTGCCAGCAGCTTAACCCCGGGCCTACAAGAGACCCAGTACTTC.

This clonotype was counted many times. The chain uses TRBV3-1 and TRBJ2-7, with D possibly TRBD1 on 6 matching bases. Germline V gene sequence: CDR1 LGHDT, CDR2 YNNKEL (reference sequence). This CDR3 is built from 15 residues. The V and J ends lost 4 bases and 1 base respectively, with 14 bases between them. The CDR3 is CASSPYSDSSYEQYF. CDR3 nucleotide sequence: TGTGCCAGCAGCCCCTATTCGGACAGTTCCTACGAGCAGTACTTC.

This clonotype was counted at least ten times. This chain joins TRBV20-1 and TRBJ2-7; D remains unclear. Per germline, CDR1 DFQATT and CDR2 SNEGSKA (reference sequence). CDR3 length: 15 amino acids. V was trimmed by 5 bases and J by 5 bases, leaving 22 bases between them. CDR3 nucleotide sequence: TGCAGTGCTGTACGGCTAAACGGTCGGCGTGACGAGCAGTACTTC. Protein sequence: CSAVRLNGRRDEQYF.

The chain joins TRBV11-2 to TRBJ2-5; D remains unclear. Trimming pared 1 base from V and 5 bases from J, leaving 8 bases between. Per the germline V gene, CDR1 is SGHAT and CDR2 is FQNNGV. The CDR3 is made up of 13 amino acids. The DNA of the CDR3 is TGTGCCAGCAGCTTAGGAGTGTCGGAGACCCAGTACTTC. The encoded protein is CASSLGVSETQYF.

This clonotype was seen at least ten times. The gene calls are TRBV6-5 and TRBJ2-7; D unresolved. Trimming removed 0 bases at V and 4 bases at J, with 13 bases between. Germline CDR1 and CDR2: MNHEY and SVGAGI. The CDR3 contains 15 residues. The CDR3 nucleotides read TGTGCCAGCAGTTACTCGGTAGGGCTCGGATACGAGCAGTACTTC. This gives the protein CASSYSVGLGYEQYF.

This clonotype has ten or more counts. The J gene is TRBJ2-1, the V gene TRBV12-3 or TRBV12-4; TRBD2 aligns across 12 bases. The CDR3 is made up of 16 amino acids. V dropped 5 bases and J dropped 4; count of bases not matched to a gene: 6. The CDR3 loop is CASSRPSGREYNEQFF. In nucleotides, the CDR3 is TGTGCCAGCAGTCGCCCTAGCGGGAGGGAGTACAATGAGCAGTTCTTC.

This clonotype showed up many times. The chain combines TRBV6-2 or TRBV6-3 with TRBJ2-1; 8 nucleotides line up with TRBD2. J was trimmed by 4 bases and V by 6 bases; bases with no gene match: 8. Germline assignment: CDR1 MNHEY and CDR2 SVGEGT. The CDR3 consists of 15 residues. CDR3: CASSSGSAGYNEQFF. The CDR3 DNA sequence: TGTGCCAGCAGCAGCGGGAGTGCGGGTTACAATGAGCAGTTCTTC.

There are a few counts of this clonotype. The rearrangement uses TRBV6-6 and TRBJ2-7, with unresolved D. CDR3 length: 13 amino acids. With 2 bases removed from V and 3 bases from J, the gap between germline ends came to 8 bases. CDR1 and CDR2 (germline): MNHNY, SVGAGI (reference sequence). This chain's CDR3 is CASSYQEFYEQYF. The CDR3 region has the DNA TGTGCCAGCAGTTACCAGGAGTTCTACGAGCAGTACTTC.

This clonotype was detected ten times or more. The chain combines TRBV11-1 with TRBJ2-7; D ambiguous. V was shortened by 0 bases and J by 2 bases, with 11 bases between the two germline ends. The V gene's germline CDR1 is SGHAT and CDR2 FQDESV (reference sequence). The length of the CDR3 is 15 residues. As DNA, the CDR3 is TGTGCCAGCAGCTTAGCTCCCACCCAGGCCTACGAGCAGTACTTC. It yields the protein CASSLAPTQAYEQYF.

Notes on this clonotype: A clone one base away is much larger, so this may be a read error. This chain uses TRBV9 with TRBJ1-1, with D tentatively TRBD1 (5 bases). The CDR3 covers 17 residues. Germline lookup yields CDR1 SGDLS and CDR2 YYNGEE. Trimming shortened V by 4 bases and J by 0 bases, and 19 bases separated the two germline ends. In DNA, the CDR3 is TGTGCCAGCAGCACCGCCCAGGGCAGAGGAATGAACACTGAAGCTTTCTTT. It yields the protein CASSTAQGRGMNTEAFF.

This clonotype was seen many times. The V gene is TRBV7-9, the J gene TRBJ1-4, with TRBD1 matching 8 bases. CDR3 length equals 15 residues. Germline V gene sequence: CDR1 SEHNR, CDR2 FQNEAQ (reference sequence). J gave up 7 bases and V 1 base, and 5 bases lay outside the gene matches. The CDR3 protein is CASSLGRDRGEKLFF. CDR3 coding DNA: TGTGCCAGCAGCTTAGGTCGTGACAGGGGTGAAAAACTGTTTTTT.

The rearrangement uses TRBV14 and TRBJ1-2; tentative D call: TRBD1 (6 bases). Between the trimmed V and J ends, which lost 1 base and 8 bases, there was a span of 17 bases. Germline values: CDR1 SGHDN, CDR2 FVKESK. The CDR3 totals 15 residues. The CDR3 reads CASSQGWGPLEGYTF. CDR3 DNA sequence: TGTGCCAGCAGCCAAGGTTGGGGGCCTCTAGAGGGCTACACCTTC.

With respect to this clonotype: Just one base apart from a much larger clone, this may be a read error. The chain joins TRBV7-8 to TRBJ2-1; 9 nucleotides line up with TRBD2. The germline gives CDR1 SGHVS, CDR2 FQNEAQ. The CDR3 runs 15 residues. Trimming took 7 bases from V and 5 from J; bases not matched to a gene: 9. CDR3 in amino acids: CASNLSLAGNNEQFF. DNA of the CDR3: TGTGCCAGCAACTTGAGCCTAGCGGGAAACAATGAGCAGTTCTTC. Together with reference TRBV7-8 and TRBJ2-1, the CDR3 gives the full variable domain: GAGVSQSPRYKVAKRGQDVALRCDPISGHVSLFWYQQALGQGPEFLTYFQNEAQLDKSGLPSDRFFAERPEGSVSTLKIQRTQQEDSAVYLCASNLSLAGNNEQFFGPGTRLTVL.